This section outlines one T cell receptor beta chain sequence together with its context. This clone is characterized as hyperexpanded (1% or more). No cognate antigen has been identified for it. Base qualities are not at hand, and no much larger clone is one base apart. According to the germline V gene, CDR1 reads SGDLS and CDR2 reads YYNGEE. Taken from cysteine to phenylalanine, the CDR3 has 14 residues. Left in the record is the CDR3 DNA by itself, 42 bases read in frame from the first base. V sheds 3 bases and J sheds 2 bases, leaving 11 bases between their ends. TCR beta chain CDR3 regions were immunosequenced using the ImmunoSEQ Assay (Adaptive Biotechnologies). For the original study's pipeline: The ImmunoSEQ Analyzer platform was used to export TCRB rearrangements, read counts, read proportions and gene usage. T-cell clonality was computed as 1 minus Pielou's evenness on productive rearrangements. In the clonal space homeostasis analysis, clonotypes were sorted into rare, small, medium, large or hyperexpanded (0.01 to 1 of the repertoire) bins. TCR productive clonality was compared across immune clusters C1, C2 and C3 using the Wilcoxon rank sum test. The table comes from immuneACCESS by way of TCRdb, which keeps in-frame sequences with V and J called. Part of the clones is missing from these tables; in studies checked, under half for an unresolved V gene and the rest for unknown reasons. The V and J calls and the clone size are those of that table, but D and trimming were determined from the DNA. The sample table records 850 to 1,100 clones; roughly 64% of these occur just once. Roughly 28% of the sample rests with the top ten.

Post-treatment primary, local recurrence and metastasis tumors from poor-prognosis patients were used as specimens. This specimen comes from a study of the immune and genomic landscape of osteosarcoma (dated by TCRdb to about 2020). In terms of the full investigation: The overall cohort included a few dozen pediatric and adult patients with high-grade osteosarcoma, and the median age at diagnosis was roughly 25 years (range roughly 5-81). The cohort was enriched for poor-risk disease, with 73% showing unfavorable pathologic response to standard therapy and approximately 68% deceased. Patients in the overall cohort were around 60% male, and roughly 80% presented with localized disease at diagnosis. The study profiled osteosarcoma specimens with whole genome, RNA and T-cell receptor sequencing plus immunohistochemistry and reverse phase protein arrays to define immunogenic potential. TCR sequencing results were integrated with transcriptome, protein array and immunostaining data to characterize the osteosarcoma immunogenomic landscape. The study aimed to explain the limited clinical activity of immune checkpoint inhibitors in osteosarcoma. Each of a few patients provided a couple of samples from the same tumor site. Results the study describes overall, beyond this receptor: Clonality benchmarks came from external normal skin and healthy peripheral blood data rather than matched normal tissue. In five cases a single hyperexpanded clone dominated the repertoire, and each of those five cases had fewer than 100 T-cell clonotypes. Productive TCR clonality was found to be low overall, with an average of 0.09 and a maximum of 0.3, which suggested limited T-cell clonal expansion. Along with the frozen tumor specimens, matched blood was collected from just a couple of patients. TCR productive clonality was higher in the immune-hot C3 cluster than the cold C1 cluster but still low overall. Sample size was not determined by any statistical method, because osteosarcoma is rare and every possible sample was collected.

Input material: tumor tissue from a local recurrence in the femur. Explained via the paper, the cell subset or site label denotes: locally recurrent osteosarcoma tumor. The TCR sequence derives from a man in his 70s with osteosarcoma. The age is the age at diagnosis. This receptor chain uses TRBV9 and TRBJ1-1, with no confidently assigned D gene. The nucleotide sequence reads as follows: TGTGCCAGCAGCGAAGAGGGCCGTAACACTGAAGCTTTCTTT. Translated, it gives CASSEEGRNTEAFF.